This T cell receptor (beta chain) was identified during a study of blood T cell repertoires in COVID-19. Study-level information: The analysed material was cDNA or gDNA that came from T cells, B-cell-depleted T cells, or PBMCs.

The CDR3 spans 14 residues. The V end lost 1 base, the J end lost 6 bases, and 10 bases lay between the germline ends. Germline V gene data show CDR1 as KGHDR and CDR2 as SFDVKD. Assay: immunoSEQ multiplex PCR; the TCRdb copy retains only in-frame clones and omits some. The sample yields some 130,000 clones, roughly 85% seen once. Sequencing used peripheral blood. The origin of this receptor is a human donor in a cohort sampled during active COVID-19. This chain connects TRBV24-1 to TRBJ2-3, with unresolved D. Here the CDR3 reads CATSDFDGSDTQYF. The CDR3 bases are TGTGCCACCAGTGATTTCGACGGGTCTGATACGCAGTATTTT.